Below, one TCR beta chain is given with its context. Generated by immunoSEQ multiplex PCR, the TCRdb table keeps only in-frame clones and is missing some. Of about 150,000 clones in the sample, approximately 91% are singletons; the top ten hold 6.9%. These data are taken from a study of T cell responses to AZD1222 COVID-19 vaccine. The CDR3 has 14 residues. Trimming cost V 3 bases and J 5 bases, with 14 bases left between them. Looked up from germline, CDR1 is SGDLS and CDR2 is YYNGEE. This clonotype was obtained from an adult who had recovered from COVID-19. The chain couples TRBV9 to TRBJ2-5; perhaps TRBD2 as D (5 bases). The input for sequencing was peripheral blood, taken after recovery from COVID-19. Here the CDR3 DNA reads TGTGCCAGCAGCGGAGCGGATCTGGACGAGACCCAGTACTTC. Its translation is CASSGADLDETQYF.